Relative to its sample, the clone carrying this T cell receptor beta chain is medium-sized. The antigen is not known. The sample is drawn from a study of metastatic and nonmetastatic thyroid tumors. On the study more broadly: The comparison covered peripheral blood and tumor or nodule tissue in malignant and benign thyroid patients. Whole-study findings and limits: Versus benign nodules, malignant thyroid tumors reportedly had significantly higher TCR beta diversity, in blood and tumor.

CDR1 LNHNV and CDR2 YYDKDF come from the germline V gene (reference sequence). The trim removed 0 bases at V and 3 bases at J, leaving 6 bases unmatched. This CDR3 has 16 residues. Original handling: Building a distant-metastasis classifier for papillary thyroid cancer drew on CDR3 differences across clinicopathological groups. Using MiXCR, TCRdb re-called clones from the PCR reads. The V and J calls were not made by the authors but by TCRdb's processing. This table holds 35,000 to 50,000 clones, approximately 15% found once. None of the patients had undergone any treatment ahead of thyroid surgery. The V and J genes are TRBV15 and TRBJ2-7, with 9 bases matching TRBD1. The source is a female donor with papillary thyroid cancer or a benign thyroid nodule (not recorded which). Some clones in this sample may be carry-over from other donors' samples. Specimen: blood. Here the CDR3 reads CATSRDTGGRIYEQYF. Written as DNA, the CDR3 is TGTGCCACCAGCAGAGATACAGGGGGCCGTATCTACGAGCAGTACTTC.